This T cell receptor beta chain was observed in a study of T cell responses to AZD1222 COVID-19 vaccine (dated by TCRdb to the early 2020s). Broadly, across the study: AZD1222 recipients whose second dose came at about 4 weeks and those whose second dose came at about 12 weeks were combined into one group, since spike-specific TCR depth and breadth did not differ between the two schedules. A total of 230 to 250 trial participants underwent TCR sequencing, of whom some 210 received two doses of AZD1222 and about 26 received two doses of the MenACWY control vaccine. Enrollment into the trials was organized by age into subgroups of 18-55, 56-69 and 70-plus years, and those subgroups contained approximately 160, 26 and 62 TCR-sequenced participants, respectively.

Germline trimming: 6 bases from V, 8 bases from J; junction bases outside gene matches: 8. From the cysteine through the phenylalanine, the CDR3 covers 15 amino acids. CDR3 DNA is the only sequence kept; it has 45 bases, read in frame from the first base. The germline V gene encodes CDR1 MDHEN and CDR2 SYDVKM. The CDR3 regions of human TCRbeta chains were analyzed by immunosequencing. Per the source publication's procedure: TCRs in the repertoires were matched against a reference library of SARS-CoV-2-specific TCRs that had been generated with the MIRA antigen-specificity platform. Breadth was defined as the fraction of unique TCRs that were SARS-CoV-2-associated, and depth was defined as the fraction of total T cells that were SARS-CoV-2-associated. Using the MIRA data, every spike-specific TCR was mapped to the spike region that the TCR reacted to and assigned to either a CD4 or a CD8 class. Log10-transformed breadth and depth values were compared by one-way ANOVA with Sidak's multiple comparisons tests. TCRdb took over this immuneACCESS table, retaining in-frame rearrangements with V and J assigned. Such tables are incomplete; in checked studies, under half of the missing clones stem from an unresolved V gene, and the remainder is unexplained. V and J calls plus clone size are reproduced from that table; the DNA served to infer D and trimming. In all, the sample holds under 200,000 clones, and approximately 94% of those were seen once. Clones ranked in the top ten supply 9.2% of the sample.

About this clone itself: Its antigen has not been determined. Base qualities are not provided; no much larger clone lies one nucleotide away.

Beyond this particular receptor, the publication reports: CD4 TCRs associated with the vaccine covered the entire spike protein, and the dominant responses were in regions 160-218 and 743-854. Because no day 14 peak-response samples were available, repertoires were characterized only after the peak T cell response. Conclusions about previously exposed vaccinees were limited because only a handful of AZD1222 recipients were SARS-CoV-2 seropositive at baseline. Participants were mostly white British and included more females than males, and it was suggested by the authors that clonal diversity may have been underestimated. A significant rise in spike-specific TCR breadth and depth was observed after two AZD1222 doses relative to day 0 and relative to MenACWY recipients. The 56-69-year group was small, and its depth increase did not reach significance, likely because of low power. Nearly half of unique spike-specific TCRs reportedly recognized epitopes outside regions mutated in the B.1.351 and B.1.1.7 variants.

The time point tag for this specimen amounts to: baseline before first vaccination. Vaccinee samples were obtained from the UK trials COV001 and COV002, which included a single-blind randomized controlled phase 2/3 trial of AZD1222 (ChAdOx1 nCoV-19) in healthy adults. For TCRbeta chain sequencing, PBMC samples were collected from trial participants at day 0 and at day 28 after the second dose. This receptor was obtained from an adult in good health. The source material was peripheral blood, sampled on day 0 of AZD1222 vaccination. Rearrangement joined TRBV28 to TRBJ2-1; TRBD2 lines up with 12 middle nucleotides. CDR3 reads: CASRVLAGGEDEQFF. The sequence in DNA is TGTGCCAGCAGGGTTCTAGCGGGAGGGGAAGATGAGCAGTTCTTC. The full variable domain, with segments outside the CDR3 supplied by the reference TRBV28 and TRBJ2-1 proteins, appears as DVKVTQSSRYLVKRTGEKVFLECVQDMDHENMFWYRQDPGLGLRLIYFSYDVKMKEKGDIPEGYSVSREKKERFSLILESASTNQTSMYLCASRVLAGGEDEQFFGPGTRLTVL.